This passage covers 27 T cell receptor beta chains from one sample sequenced in a study of vaccination and CD4 T cells after COVID-19. For these receptors, no antigen is known. Sequencing of the DNA from cultured CD4+ T cells was carried out with the Oncomine TCR Beta short-read assay. A single record per CDR3 protein comes from TCRdb applying MiXCR to the PCR reads. The sample shows about 18,000 distinct CDR3 sequences, around 80% of them seen only once. The treatment: roughly nine-day PBMC culture with coronavirus spike peptide pools or control peptides (ViraFEST assay). The material was CD4+ T cells from blood, cultured in vitro, obtained after SARS-CoV-2 vaccination. These receptor sequences come from a human donor who received a COVID-19 vaccine.

This clonotype was seen once. The rearrangement joins TRBV6-1 to TRBJ1-3, with a weak D call TRBD1 (6 bases). This CDR3 comprises 15 residues. The V gene lost 4 bases and the J gene lost 0 bases, with 10 bases spanning the gap. Germline V gene data show CDR1 as MNHNS and CDR2 as SASEGT. The CDR3 reads CASSVGTISGNTIYF. CDR3 DNA: TGTGCCAGCAGTGTTGGGACAATCTCTGGAAACACCATATATTTT.

The chain couples TRBV20-1 to TRBJ1-5; TRBD1 aligns across 7 bases. Germline CDR1 and CDR2: DFQATT and SNEGSKA (reference sequence). CDR3 length: 12 residues. Trimming cost V 3 bases and J 11 bases; bases outside gene matches: 7. CDR3 amino acids: CSARGQSLAQHF. The CDR3 DNA sequence: TGCAGTGCTAGGGGACAGTCTTTGGCCCAGCATTTT.

This chain uses TRBV27 with TRBJ2-2, with 8 nucleotides matching TRBD2. V was pared by 6 bases and J by 3 bases, with 9 bases of the junction left unmatched. The CDR3 totals 16 residues. The germline V gene encodes CDR1 MNHEY and CDR2 SMNVEV (reference sequence). Here the CDR3 reads CASRIVAGTDTGELFF. DNA of the CDR3: TGTGCCAGCAGGATAGTAGCGGGGACGGACACCGGGGAGCTGTTTTTT.

This rearrangement joins TRBV20-1 to TRBJ2-7, with 11 positions matching TRBD2. The junction had 7 bases not matched to a gene; V was cut back by 1 base and J by 2 bases. The CDR3 is 16 residues long. CDR1 and CDR2 (germline): DFQATT, SNEGSKA (reference sequence). The CDR3 nucleotides read TGCAGTGCTAGAGCCGTAGCGGGGGGGTTACCCTACGAGCAGTACTTC. This translates into CSARAVAGGLPYEQYF.

This chain uses TRBV20-1 with TRBJ1-5; TRBD1 agrees at 7 bases. Germline V gives CDR1 DFQATT, CDR2 SNEGSKA (reference sequence). Trimming removed 3 bases from V and 4 bases from J; junction bases left unmatched: 6. There are 14 residues in the CDR3. The CDR3 DNA reads as TGCAGTGCTAGGGCCGGGACAGCAAATCAGCCCCAGCATTTT. It specifies CSARAGTANQPQHF.

The gene calls are TRBV10-2 and TRBJ1-1; 7 nucleotides line up with TRBD1. Germline V CDR1 and CDR2: WSHSY, SAAADI. Germline trimming cut 0 bases from V and 6 bases from J; bases unmatched to any gene: 16. The CDR3 loop spans 18 amino acids. The CDR3 DNA sequence: TGCGCCAGCAGTGAGTCTCCCGTCATTCCGACAGGGACCCCTGAAGCTTTCTTT. Translation: CASSESPVIPTGTPEAFF.

The chain carries TRBV30 and TRBJ2-3; maybe TRBD2 (5 bases). CDR1 GTSNPN and CDR2 SVGIG come from the germline V gene (reference sequence). V lost 3 bases and J lost 1, with 14 bases in between. CDR3 length: 15 residues. The CDR3 region is CAWRRAFPGTDTQYF. CDR3 coding DNA: TGTGCCTGGAGGCGGGCATTCCCGGGCACAGATACGCAGTATTTT.

The chain joins TRBV28 to TRBJ1-4; TRBD1 matches at 9 bases. The CDR3 totals 15 residues. V gave up 5 bases and J gave up 6 bases; unmatched junction bases: 7. Germline CDR1 reads MDHEN; CDR2 reads SYDVKM. In DNA form, the CDR3 reads TGTGCCAGCAGTGTTCCGGGACAGGGAGATGAAAAACTGTTTTTT. It encodes CASSVPGQGDEKLFF. The variable domain in full, completed from reference TRBV28 and TRBJ1-4, reads DVKVTQSSRYLVKRTGEKVFLECVQDMDHENMFWYRQDPGLGLRLIYFSYDVKMKEKGDIPEGYSVSREKKERFSLILESASTNQTSMYLCASSVPGQGDEKLFFGSGTQLSVL.

This chain uses TRBV5-6 with TRBJ2-3; no reliable D call. The germline V gene has CDR1 SGHDT and CDR2 YYEEEE. V lost 4 bases to trimming and J lost 5 bases, with 14 bases between them. The CDR3 has 14 residues. DNA for the CDR3: TGTGCCAGCAGCCCCGAAATACAGAGAGATACGCAGTATTTT. Protein product: CASSPEIQRDTQYF.

The chain recombines TRBV20-1 with TRBJ1-2, with 8 nucleotides matching TRBD1. Germline lookup yields CDR1 DFQATT and CDR2 SNEGSKA (reference sequence). V lost 5 bases to trimming and J lost 4 bases; unmatched junction nucleotides: 3. The CDR3 is made up of 12 amino acids. CDR3 amino acids: CSAYRGSYGYTF. The CDR3 region has the DNA TGCAGTGCTTACAGGGGGAGCTATGGCTACACCTTC.

The V call is TRBV2, the J call TRBJ2-5; D gene unclear. Trimming took 3 bases from V and 10 from J, leaving 9 bases between them. CDR1 is SNHLY and CDR2 is FYNNEI in the germline V gene. CDR3 length: 11 residues. Here the CDR3 reads CASSDTSYQYF. The CDR3 nucleotides read TGTGCCAGCAGTGATACGTCTTACCAGTACTTC.

V and J are TRBV15 and TRBJ1-5; D call uncertain. Germline V CDR1 and CDR2: LNHNV, YYDKDF (reference sequence). This CDR3 comprises 14 residues. V lost 2 bases to trimming and J lost 6 bases, with 11 bases between them. CDR3 in amino acids: CATSRPGGTQPQHF. DNA for the CDR3: TGTGCCACCAGCAGACCCGGCGGTACTCAGCCCCAGCATTTT.

The chain employs TRBV7-9 and TRBJ1-2, with a tentative D call TRBD1 (5 bases). The CDR3 covers 12 residues. Germline V lookup: CDR1 SEHNR, CDR2 FQNEAQ (reference sequence). V dropped 5 bases and J dropped 8 bases, with 12 bases sitting between them. CDR3 sequence reads: CASSPGDGGYTF. The CDR3 DNA is TGTGCCAGCAGCCCGGGGGACGGCGGCTACACCTTC.

This clonotype appeared a few times. The chain combines TRBV6-1 with TRBJ1-1; D perhaps matches TRBD1 (5 bases). There are 14 residues in the CDR3. V was clipped by 7 bases and J by 1 base, with 13 bases between them. CDR1 and CDR2 from the germline V gene are MNHNS and SASEGT. The CDR3 spells CASTLAGGNTEAFF. The CDR3 region has the DNA TGTGCCAGCACACTGGCGGGGGGGAACACTGAAGCTTTCTTT.

This clonotype was recorded once. CDR3 in amino acids: CASRPRVNPNTEAFF. The CDR3 DNA is TGTGCCAGCAGGCCCAGGGTCAATCCGAACACTGAAGCTTTCTTT. V gene TRBV2 combines with J gene TRBJ1-1, with D perhaps TRBD1 (5 bases). This CDR3 contains 15 residues. The germline CDR1 and CDR2 sequences are SNHLY and FYNNEI. V shed 6 bases and J shed 1 base, with 15 bases lying between them.

CDR3 coding DNA: TGTGCCAGCAAAGCGGGAGGCTACACCTTC. Its translation: CASKAGGYTF. The chain is built from TRBV6-1 and TRBJ1-2, with D unclear. Germline values: CDR1 MNHNS, CDR2 SASEGT. Trimming pared 7 bases from V and 8 bases from J, leaving 8 bases between. The CDR3 contains 10 residues.

The rearrangement links TRBV6-5 to TRBJ2-7; 9 bases align to TRBD1. V gave up 0 bases and J gave up 12 bases; unmatched junction bases: 6. The CDR3 loop spans 13 amino acids. Germline CDR1 is MNHEY and CDR2 is SVGAGI. CDR3 region: CASSYSQGGQGYF. DNA for the CDR3: TGTGCCAGCAGTTACTCCCAGGGGGGACAGGGGTACTTC.

The V call is TRBV30, the J call TRBJ2-3; D possibly matches TRBD1 or TRBD2 (7 bases each). V lost 1 base, J lost 2 bases, and 13 bases lay in between. CDR1 and CDR2 from the germline V gene are GTSNPN and SVGIG (reference sequence). CDR3 length equals 15 residues. The CDR3 DNA reads TGTGCCTGGAGTGCCCAGGGGGGGCACACAGATACGCAGTATTTT. Translating gives CAWSAQGGHTDTQYF.

The chain employs TRBV19 and TRBJ1-1, with no clear D. V was pared by 3 bases and J by 4 bases, with 12 bases between. Germline CDR1 reads LNHDA; CDR2 reads SQIVND (reference sequence). CDR3 length: 14 residues. In nucleotides, the CDR3 is TGTGCCAGTAGTATTAATCGGGGTGGCACTGAAGCTTTCTTT. It specifies CASSINRGGTEAFF.

This clonotype occurred a few times. The chain carries TRBV19 and TRBJ1-2; D is unresolved. The germline gives CDR1 LNHDA, CDR2 SQIVND (reference sequence). Trimming removed 6 bases from V and 1 base from J, with 3 bases in between. The CDR3 is made up of 11 amino acids. CDR3 amino acids: CASRDNYGYTF. CDR3 sequence (DNA): TGTGCCAGTAGGGATAACTATGGCTACACCTTC.

In this sample, this clonotype turned up once. The chain is built from TRBV12-2 and TRBJ1-6; the D call in the table, TRBD1, was not verified against the DNA. TRBV12-2 is given as a pseudogene. There are 20 residues in the CDR3. The CDR3 spells CASRLGLGLGGSSYNSPLHF. The DNA of the CDR3 is TGTGCAAGTCGCTTAGGGCTAGGATTAGGGGGGAGCTCCTATAATTCACCCCTCCACTTT.

This clonotype occurred once. The chain employs TRBV30 and TRBJ2-5, with D perhaps matching TRBD1 (6 bases). CDR3 length: 13 residues. V lost 0 bases and J lost 2, with 7 bases in between. CDR1 is GTSNPN, CDR2 SVGIG, per germline (reference sequence). In DNA, the CDR3 is TGTGCCTGGAGTGTACAGGGACAAGAGACCCAGTACTTC. Protein sequence: CAWSVQGQETQYF.

In DNA, the CDR3 is TGTGCCACCAGTGACCCTGACGGATACGAGCAGTACTTC. This encodes CATSDPDGYEQYF. J is TRBJ2-7 and V is TRBV24-1; no clear D gene. Germline V gene sequence: CDR1 KGHDR, CDR2 SFDVKD. Trimming cost V 4 bases and J 4 bases, with 10 bases left between them. This CDR3 is 13 amino acids long.

The chain employs TRBV10-3 and TRBJ2-7; possibly TRBD1 for D (7 bases). CDR1 is ENHRY and CDR2 is SYGVKD in the germline V gene. Trimming took off 10 bases at V and 5 bases at J, with 18 bases between the two ends. The CDR3 sequence is 13 residues long. The CDR3 coding sequence is TGTGCCACCAGACAGGGAAGGGAGGACGAGCAGTACTTC. Translation gives CATRQGREDEQYF.

The chain couples TRBV18 to TRBJ1-2; 7 positions agree with TRBD1. The trim removed 2 bases at V and 3 bases at J, leaving 6 bases unmatched. This CDR3 comprises 15 residues. The germline V gene has CDR1 KGHSH and CDR2 LQKENI. The CDR3 DNA sequence: TGTGCCAGCTCACCAGGCAGGGGGATCGACTATGGCTACACCTTC. Its protein is CASSPGRGIDYGYTF.

This clonotype has more than one count but fewer than ten. This CDR3 reads CSARDSAQETQYF. CDR3 DNA: TGCAGTGCTAGAGACTCAGCACAAGAGACCCAGTACTTC. The chain recombines TRBV20-1 with TRBJ2-5; no clear D. Germline V gene lookup returns CDR1 DFQATT and CDR2 SNEGSKA (reference sequence). V lost 0 bases to trimming and J lost 2 bases, with 7 bases between them. The CDR3 totals 13 residues.

The chain combines TRBV30 with TRBJ2-1; tentatively, D is TRBD2 (5 bases). Germline V CDR1 and CDR2: GTSNPN, SVGIG (reference sequence). Trimming took off 4 bases at V and 8 bases at J, with 15 bases between the two ends. This CDR3 spans 13 amino acids. For the CDR3, the DNA is TGTGCCTGGACCCCCGGGGTCCGGGATGAGCAGTTCTTC. It is translated as CAWTPGVRDEQFF.